The clone carrying this TCR beta chain was picked up a small number of times. The CDR3 covers 12 residues. The ends lost 6 bases at V and 6 bases at J; junction bases unmatched: 1. Primers used in a second PCR of roughly 7 to 11 cycles were a sample-barcoded 5' primer and a J-beta primer mix. Via MiXCR, TCRdb re-called the 5' RACE reads, giving one row per CDR3 protein. The sample records around 1.5 million distinct CDR3 sequences, about 35% being singletons. This record belongs to a study of blood T cells in healthy people across ages. J is TRBJ2-2 and V is TRBV12-3 or TRBV12-4; 7 positions match TRBD2. The sequenced sample was blood. The TCR originated in a woman in her twenties or thirties in good health. CDR3 protein: CASRGLSGELFF. In DNA form, the CDR3 reads TGTGCCAGCAGGGGACTATCCGGGGAGCTGTTTTTT.